What follows are 32 T cell receptor beta chains derived from one specimen sequenced in a study of CXCR3-negative and CXCR3-positive naive CD8 T cells. cDNA libraries for TRB were generated by 5' RACE incorporating UMI labels. TCRdb reprocessed the 5' RACE reads and stores each CDR3 protein as one record, lacking DNA. This table holds around 50,000 distinct CDR3 sequences. Material: naive CXCR3- CD8+ T cells from blood. Subset of the sample: CD45RO-CCR7+CD27+CD95- naive CD8+ T cells lacking CXCR3 (TNR3-). These receptors were taken from a human donor in good health. Some clones in this sample may be carry-over from other donors' samples.

The chain uses TRBV20-1 and TRBJ2-1. Looked up from germline, CDR1 is DFQATT and CDR2 is SNEGSKA (reference sequence). The CDR3 is 13 residues long. CDR3 protein: CSARVGNKNEQFF.

V gene TRBV20-1 combines with J gene TRBJ2-5; TCRdb names TRBD2, which stays unverified in the absence of DNA. CDR3 length: 14 amino acids. Germline CDR1 DFQATT, CDR2 SNEGSKA (reference sequence). CDR3 in amino acids: CSAHRGAAEETQYF.

The rearrangement links TRBV3-1 to TRBJ1-2; lacking DNA, the TRBD1 call made by TCRdb goes unchecked. Germline V lookup: CDR1 LGHDT, CDR2 YNNKEL (reference sequence). CDR3 length equals 15 residues. The CDR3 loop reads CASSQESAGAGGYTF.

The rearrangement links TRBV5-1 to TRBJ2-5. The CDR3 length is 13 residues. The germline CDR1 and CDR2 sequences are SGHRS and YFSETQ. The CDR3 spells CASSLDTEETQYF.

The chain has TRBV7-9 and TRBJ2-3. Germline V gene lookup returns CDR1 SEHNR and CDR2 FQNEAQ (reference sequence). CDR3 size: 11 residues. CDR3 protein: CASSLPDTQYF. The full variable domain, its missing parts supplied by reference TRBV7-9 and TRBJ2-3, is DTGVSQNPRHKITKRGQNVTFRCDPISEHNRLYWYRQTLGQGPEFLTYFQNEAQLEKSRLLSDRFSAERPKGSFSTLEIQRTEQGDSAMYLCASSLPDTQYFGPGTRLTVL.

The J gene is TRBJ2-1, the V gene TRBV7-9. The CDR3 spans 13 residues. Germline assignment: CDR1 SEHNR and CDR2 FQNEAQ (reference sequence). CDR3 region: CASALGSYNEQFF.

The chain links TRBV5-1 to TRBJ2-1; the D call from TCRdb, TRBD1, cannot be confirmed without DNA. This CDR3 spans 14 amino acids. The germline V gene encodes CDR1 SGHRS and CDR2 YFSETQ. CDR3 amino acids: CASSYFAGANEQFF.

The rearrangement joins TRBV28 to TRBJ1-5. The CDR3 spans 14 residues. Germline V gives CDR1 MDHEN, CDR2 SYDVKM. The chain's CDR3 is CASSPLLGNQPQHF.

This chain links TRBV6-2 or TRBV6-3 with TRBJ2-7. Germline lookup yields CDR1 MNHEY and CDR2 SVGEGT. This CDR3 comprises 14 residues. This CDR3 is CASNPMQDGNEQYF.

The rearrangement joins TRBV5-4 to TRBJ2-7; TCRdb's D call of TRBD1 is untestable without DNA. Germline CDR1 SGHNT, CDR2 YYREEE (reference sequence). The length of the CDR3 is 14 residues. CDR3 protein: CASSLETGGYEQYF.

This chain joins TRBV28 and TRBJ2-7; there is no DNA to check the TCRdb D call of TRBD1. The CDR3 runs to 16 residues. CDR1 MDHEN and CDR2 SYDVKM come from the germline V gene. CDR3 protein: CASRPLGAGESYEQYF.

The chain is built from TRBV20-1 and TRBJ2-1; TCRdb outputs TRBD2, but without DNA this stays unchecked. Germline CDR1 and CDR2: DFQATT and SNEGSKA (reference sequence). This CDR3 is built from 17 residues. The CDR3 spells CSARDRLTSGKDNEQFF.

The chain employs TRBV29-1 and TRBJ2-2. The CDR3 consists of 12 residues. Germline V gene lookup returns CDR1 SQVTM and CDR2 ANQGSEA. The CDR3 sequence is CSAGLNTGELFF.

This chain uses TRBV5-1 with TRBJ2-7. This CDR3 has 12 residues. Per the germline V gene, CDR1 is SGHRS and CDR2 is YFSETQ. Here the CDR3 reads CASSSDSWEQYF.

The J gene is TRBJ1-1, the V gene TRBV20-1; with no DNA, the TCRdb D assignment of TRBD1 cannot be verified. Germline assignment: CDR1 DFQATT and CDR2 SNEGSKA (reference sequence). CDR3 length: 14 amino acids. CDR3 sequence reads: CSARGPEGDTEAFF.

V and J are TRBV7-3 and TRBJ2-1; TCRdb lists TRBD1, though no DNA is available to test this call. Per germline, CDR1 SGHTA and CDR2 FQGTGA. CDR3 length equals 17 residues. The CDR3 here is CASSLDLLGQRYNEQFF.

This rearrangement joins TRBV5-6 to TRBJ2-3; the D call from TCRdb, TRBD1, cannot be confirmed without DNA. CDR1 and CDR2 from the germline V gene are SGHDT and YYEEEE. The CDR3 runs to 12 residues. The CDR3 loop reads CASSDRGDTQYF.

V and J are TRBV29-1 and TRBJ2-5; the D call of TRBD1 rests on TCRdb alone, since no DNA is present to check it. The germline gives CDR1 SQVTM, CDR2 ANQGSEA. The CDR3 spans 15 residues. CDR3 loop: CSVEAAYQGMKTQYF.

By frequency, this clonotype registers medium-sized. V usage is TRBV6-6 and J usage is TRBJ2-2; checking the TCRdb D call of TRBD1 is not possible without DNA. Germline loops: CDR1 MNHNY, CDR2 SVGAGI (reference sequence). This CDR3 spans 14 amino acids. CDR3 protein: CASSPRGSTGELFF.

The CDR3 is CASSDSSGGGNEQFF. The chain joins TRBV6-4 to TRBJ2-1; TCRdb's D call, TRBD2, is unchecked because there is no DNA. The germline V gene encodes CDR1 MRHNA and CDR2 SNTAGT. CDR3 length: 15 residues.

CDR3 amino acids: CSVEVLDSVFGEAFF. J is TRBJ1-1 and V is TRBV29-1; TCRdb selects TRBD1, and the lack of DNA leaves this call unchecked. The germline CDR1 and CDR2 sequences are SQVTM and ANQGSEA. CDR3 size: 15 residues.

The chain links TRBV7-9 to TRBJ2-5; TCRdb gives TRBD2 as the D gene, but with no DNA this cannot be confirmed. The CDR3 covers 16 residues. From germline, CDR1 is SEHNR and CDR2 FQNEAQ (reference sequence). The CDR3 sequence: CASSPRRGGGTETQYF.

This chain connects TRBV15 to TRBJ1-1; lacking DNA, the TRBD1 call made by TCRdb goes unchecked. The CDR3 extends over 13 amino acids. Germline V gene lookup returns CDR1 LNHNV and CDR2 YYDKDF (reference sequence). The CDR3 loop is CATSRVRGTEAFF.

This chain joins TRBV4-1 and TRBJ2-7. Germline V gives CDR1 MGHRA, CDR2 YSYEKL. The CDR3 is 15 amino acids. The CDR3 is CASSQEQVSSYEQYF.

CDR3 protein: CASSTSGGPDTQYF. This sequence joins TRBV2 and TRBJ2-3; TCRdb's D call, TRBD2, is unchecked because there is no DNA. This CDR3 contains 14 residues. Germline V gives CDR1 SNHLY, CDR2 FYNNEI.

The V call is TRBV11-2, the J call TRBJ2-5; TCRdb proposes TRBD1, but this gene call is untestable without DNA. Germline values: CDR1 SGHAT, CDR2 FQNNGV. CDR3 length equals 13 residues. The CDR3 sequence: CASSPVRGETQYF.

The J gene is TRBJ2-3, the V gene TRBV29-1. CDR1 and CDR2 (germline): SQVTM, ANQGSEA. CDR3 size: 11 residues. The CDR3 region is CSVFITDTQYF.

The V call is TRBV29-1, the J call TRBJ2-7; TCRdb outputs TRBD1, but without DNA this stays unchecked. The CDR3 covers 11 residues. Germline-derived CDR1 and CDR2 are SQVTM and ANQGSEA. The CDR3 loop is CSVPGGGEQYF.

The gene calls are TRBV6-2 or TRBV6-3 and TRBJ2-1; no DNA is available, so the TRBD2 call from TCRdb remains unchecked. The germline CDR1 and CDR2 sequences are MNHEY and SVGEGT. CDR3 size: 13 residues. The chain's CDR3 is CASASGVENEQFF.

This CDR3 is CASSQDTGGGTSQETQYF. The chain is built from TRBV4-1 and TRBJ2-5; the TCRdb D gene call, TRBD1, has no DNA to confirm it. Germline CDR1 and CDR2: MGHRA and YSYEKL. This CDR3 region has 18 residues.

This rearrangement joins TRBV28 to TRBJ2-7. Germline CDR1 reads MDHEN; CDR2 reads SYDVKM. CDR3 length equals 14 residues. The CDR3: CASSLRQGPYEQYF.

The chain uses TRBV5-5 and TRBJ2-5. The germline V gene has CDR1 SGHKS and CDR2 YYEKEE (reference sequence). This CDR3 is built from 14 residues. CDR3: CASSSDWMKETQYF.